This T cell receptor (beta chain) was retrieved from a study of CXCR3-negative and CXCR3-positive naive CD8 T cells. Study results and caveats: CXCR3-negative and CXCR3-positive naive cells shared comparable TRBV-TRBJ usage, but memory cells did not. TRB CDR3 hydrophobicity was greater in CXCR3-positive naive cells than in CXCR3-negative naive cells. Memory CD8+ cells had much lower diversity, and both naive subsets had comparably high diversity.

With respect to this clonotype: The antigen is not known.

Libraries of TRB cDNA were made by 5' RACE and carried UMIs. From its re-call of the 5' RACE reads, TCRdb lists each CDR3 protein once, without DNA. The listing contains 120,000 to 150,000 distinct CDR3 sequences. The germline gives CDR1 MDHEN, CDR2 SYDVKM. This CDR3 is 15 amino acids long. The clonotype originates from a human donor in good health. Some clones in this sample may be carry-over from other donors' samples. J is TRBJ1-3 and V is TRBV28. The sequencing sample was made of naive CXCR3+ CD8+ T cells from blood. Regarding subset: CD45RO-CCR7+CD27+CD95- naive CD8+ T cells expressing CXCR3 (TNR3+). The CDR3 reads CASSDAGFPGNAIYF.